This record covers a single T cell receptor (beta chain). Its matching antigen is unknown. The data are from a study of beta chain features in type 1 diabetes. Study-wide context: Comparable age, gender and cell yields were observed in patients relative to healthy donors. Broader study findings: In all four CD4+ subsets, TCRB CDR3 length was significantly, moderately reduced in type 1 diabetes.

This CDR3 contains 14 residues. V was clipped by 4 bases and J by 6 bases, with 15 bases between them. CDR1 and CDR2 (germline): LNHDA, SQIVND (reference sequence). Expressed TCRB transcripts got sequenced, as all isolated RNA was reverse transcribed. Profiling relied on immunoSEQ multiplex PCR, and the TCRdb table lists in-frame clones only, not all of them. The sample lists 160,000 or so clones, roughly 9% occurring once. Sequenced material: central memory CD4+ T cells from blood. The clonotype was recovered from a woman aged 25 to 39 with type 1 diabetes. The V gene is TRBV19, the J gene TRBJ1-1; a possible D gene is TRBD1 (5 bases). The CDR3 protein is CASSTGQGRPEAFF. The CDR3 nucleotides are TGTGCCAGTAGTACCGGGCAGGGAAGGCCTGAAGCTTTCTTT.